Presented here are 30 T cell receptor beta chains from one specimen sequenced in a study of T-cell reconstitution after alpha-beta-depleted transplantation in children. Unique molecular identifiers were built into the TCRbeta library. Each CDR3 protein is one row after TCRdb ran MiXCR on the PCR reads. There are over 450,000 distinct CDR3 sequences in the sample; more than 9% occur only once, and 2% lies in the top ten. Sequenced here: PBMCs, sampled before TCRalphabeta/CD19-depleted stem cell transplant. These receptors came from a child between 2 and 9 years old with inherited bone marrow failure, due to receive a stem cell transplant.

This clonotype was detected many times. The chain uses TRBV27 and TRBJ1-5; possibly TRBD1 for D (5 bases). The CDR3 length is 12 residues. Germline V gives CDR1 MNHEY, CDR2 SMNVEV (reference sequence). V was pared by 7 bases and J by 6 bases, with 10 bases between. The CDR3 sequence: CASNRRGQPQHF. The DNA of the CDR3 is TGTGCCAGCAATCGTAGGGGTCAGCCCCAGCATTTT.

The chain carries TRBV6-1 and TRBJ2-7; TRBD2 aligns across 10 bases. The CDR3 has 15 amino acids. Germline CDR1 reads MNHNS; CDR2 reads SASEGT. The V and J ends lost 6 bases and 7 bases, in that order; junction bases with no gene match: 12. The CDR3 sequence is CASSPLLAGVGEQYF. CDR3 DNA: TGTGCCAGCAGCCCTCTTCTAGCGGGAGTAGGTGAGCAGTACTTC.

This clonotype came up many times. The rearrangement uses TRBV11-2 and TRBJ2-7; TRBD2 aligns across 7 bases. Germline V gene data show CDR1 as SGHAT and CDR2 as FQNNGV. CDR3 length: 13 residues. Trimming cost V 5 bases and J 2 bases; bases outside gene matches: 3. For the CDR3, the DNA is TGTGCCAGCAGCGGACTAGGTCCCTACGAGCAGTACTTC. It specifies CASSGLGPYEQYF. Together with reference TRBV11-2 and TRBJ2-7, the CDR3 gives the full variable domain: EAGVAQSPRYKIIEKRQSVAFWCNPISGHATLYWYQQILGQGPKLLIQFQNNGVVDDSQLPKDRFSAERLKGVDSTLKIQPAKLEDSAVYLCASSGLGPYEQYFGPGTRLTVT.

Of note for this clonotype: Just one base apart from a much larger clone, this may be a read error. The chain is built from TRBV28 and TRBJ2-1, with 9 bases identical to TRBD2. The germline gives CDR1 MDHEN, CDR2 SYDVKM. This CDR3 contains 15 residues. The CDR3 here is CASSLTLAGYIEQFF. CDR3 DNA sequence: TGTGCCAGCAGTTTAACGCTAGCGGGATACATTGAGCAGTTCTTC.

This clonotype was counted ten times or more. The chain employs TRBV20-1 and TRBJ2-5, with unresolved D. The length of the CDR3 is 11 residues. The germline V gene encodes CDR1 DFQATT and CDR2 SNEGSKA (reference sequence). V was cut by 7 bases and J by 5 bases, with 11 bases left in between. The CDR3 DNA is TGCAGTGGAAGCCTGCGGGAGACCCAGTACTTC. This translates into CSGSLRETQYF.

CDR3 nucleotides: TGTGCCAGCGGCCGGGACAGGGGGCAAGCTTTCTTT. It specifies CASGRDRGQAFF. The chain has TRBV12-3 or TRBV12-4 and TRBJ1-1; TRBD1 aligns across 12 bases. This CDR3 is built from 12 residues. Losses at the gene ends were 8 bases for V and 9 bases for J; bases not matched to a gene: 4.

This clonotype was seen ten or more times. The chain employs TRBV4-3 and TRBJ2-5; TRBD1 matches at 9 bases. Germline CDR1 LGHNA, CDR2 YSLEER. V shed 3 bases and J 2 bases; nucleotides not matched to a gene: 7. This CDR3 has 16 residues. DNA for the CDR3: TGCGCCAGCAGCCAGGACAGGGGACCCTTACAAGAGACCCAGTACTTC. Amino acid sequence: CASSQDRGPLQETQYF.

In this sample, this clonotype turned up a few times. The chain employs TRBV5-1 and TRBJ2-1; 10 nucleotides agree with TRBD2. The germline gives CDR1 SGHRS, CDR2 YFSETQ. Unmatched junction bases numbered 10, after V lost 0 bases and J lost 4 bases. The CDR3 covers 18 residues. Here the CDR3 DNA reads TGCGCCAGCAGCTTGGGGCTAGCGGGAGACTTTGGGTACAATGAGCAGTTCTTC. This codes for CASSLGLAGDFGYNEQFF.

This clonotype was counted at least ten times. This chain joins TRBV20-1 and TRBJ1-1, with 7 bases lining up with TRBD1. Per the germline V gene, CDR1 is DFQATT and CDR2 is SNEGSKA (reference sequence). CDR3 length equals 14 residues. V gave up 5 bases and J gave up 5 bases; unmatched junction bases: 11. The CDR3 here is CSAGKGALMTEAFF. CDR3 in DNA: TGCAGTGCTGGTAAGGGGGCGCTTATGACTGAAGCTTTCTTT.

For this clonotype: Just one base apart from a much larger clone, this may be a read error. The chain couples TRBV6-5 to TRBJ2-3; 7 bases fit TRBD2. This CDR3 has 17 residues. V lost 0 bases and J lost 2; bases outside the gene matches: 8. The germline V gene has CDR1 MNHEY and CDR2 SVGAGI. The CDR3 DNA reads as TGTGCCAGCAGTTACTCCGGGGGGAGTCGTGCCACAGATACGCAGTATTTT. It specifies CASSYSGGSRATDTQYF.

This clonotype was picked up many times. The V call is TRBV5-1, the J call TRBJ2-5; D perhaps matches TRBD1 (6 bases). The V gene lost 4 bases and the J gene lost 1 base, with 11 bases spanning the gap. Germline CDR1 reads SGHRS; CDR2 reads YFSETQ. This CDR3 comprises 14 residues. The CDR3 DNA follows: TGCGCCAGCAGCGTACAGGGTCCCCAAGAGACCCAGTACTTC. It translates to CASSVQGPQETQYF.

This clonotype was recorded many times. The chain couples TRBV4-2 to TRBJ2-7; TRBD1 matches 7 bases. This CDR3 region has 15 residues. The V gene's germline CDR1 is LGHNA and CDR2 YNFKEQ. V shed 0 bases and J 1 base; nucleotides not matched to a gene: 3. CDR3 protein: CASSQDGGQSYEQYF. For the CDR3, the DNA is TGTGCCAGCAGCCAAGATGGGGGACAGTCCTACGAGCAGTACTTC.

In this sample, this clonotype turned up many times. The chain carries TRBV12-3 or TRBV12-4 and TRBJ1-5; D not resolved. CDR3 size: 14 residues. V lost 3 bases and J lost 3, with 9 bases in between. The CDR3 spells CASSFRQINQPQHF. CDR3 in DNA: TGTGCCAGCAGTTTCAGACAAATCAATCAGCCCCAGCATTTT.

This clonotype was seen only a few times. The rearrangement joins TRBV29-1 to TRBJ2-5, with 10 bases matching TRBD1. Germline CDR1 reads SQVTM; CDR2 reads ANQGSEA. The CDR3 contains 13 residues. V dropped 4 bases and J dropped 5; count of bases not matched to a gene: 4. The DNA of the CDR3 is TGCAGCGTTGGGGGACAGGGGATGGAGACCCAGTACTTC. It codes for CSVGGQGMETQYF.

The chain recombines TRBV5-1 with TRBJ2-6; 7 positions match TRBD1. The germline CDR1 and CDR2 sequences are SGHRS and YFSETQ. This CDR3 region has 15 residues. Germline trimming cut 6 bases from V and 9 bases from J; bases unmatched to any gene: 12. The CDR3 DNA follows: TGCGCCAGCACGGACCTTTACAGGGGTGTCAACGTCCTGACTTTC. It translates to CASTDLYRGVNVLTF.

The sample holds many counts of this clonotype. This chain joins TRBV9 and TRBJ2-1; 12 bases map to TRBD2. V shed 4 bases, J shed 7 bases, and the junction held 9 bases outside the gene matches. This CDR3 region has 16 residues. The germline CDR1 and CDR2 sequences are SGDLS and YYNGEE. This CDR3 reads CASSIQSSGRANEQFF. For the CDR3, the DNA is TGTGCCAGCAGCATTCAATCTAGCGGGAGGGCGAATGAGCAGTTCTTC.

About this clonotype: The junction departs from the called germline gene at one end, perhaps through a read error. The chain combines TRBV20-1 with TRBJ2-5, with TRBD2 identical over 15 bases. Germline CDR1 reads DFQATT; CDR2 reads SNEGSKA (reference sequence). CDR3 size: 17 residues. CDR3 nucleotide sequence: TGCTGTGCTAGGACTAGCGGGAGGGAATACGTAGCGGAGACCCAGTACTTC. Translated: CCARTSGREYVAETQYF.

This clonotype came up a few times. The rearrangement links TRBV20-1 to TRBJ2-3; TRBD2 might be the D (6 bases). The germline gives CDR1 DFQATT, CDR2 SNEGSKA (reference sequence). Trimming pared 4 bases from V and 2 bases from J, leaving 22 bases between. The CDR3 sequence is 17 residues long. CDR3 in amino acids: CSANYAGLMGYTDTQYF. The CDR3 nucleotides read TGCAGTGCTAACTACGCGGGACTCATGGGCTACACAGATACGCAGTATTTT.

DNA of the CDR3: TGTGCCACCGGGACAGGGGTAGTCCAAGAGACCCAGTACTTC. It is translated as CATGTGVVQETQYF. This chain links TRBV12-3 or TRBV12-4 with TRBJ2-5; 10 positions match TRBD1. The CDR3 is 14 residues long. Losses at the gene ends were 10 bases for V and 1 base for J; bases not matched to a gene: 6.

There are a few counts of this clonotype. This chain uses TRBV5-1 with TRBJ2-2; the D gene could be TRBD1 or TRBD2 (5 bases each). The CDR3 is 15 residues long. Per germline, CDR1 SGHRS and CDR2 YFSETQ. V lost 3 bases, J lost 0 bases, and 9 bases lay in between. The CDR3 is CASSSGPTNTGELFF. The CDR3 DNA sequence: TGCGCCAGCAGCTCGGGGCCGACGAACACCGGGGAGCTGTTTTTT. Full variable domain (rest looked up from reference TRBV5-1 and TRBJ2-2): KAGVTQTPRYLIKTRGQQVTLSCSPISGHRSVSWYQQTPGQGLQFLFEYFSETQRNKGNFPGRFSGRQFSNSRSEMNVSTLELGDSALYLCASSSGPTNTGELFFGEGSRLTVL.

Ten or more counts support this clonotype. The V call is TRBV24-1, the J call TRBJ2-3; D is perhaps TRBD2 (6 bases). The germline V gene encodes CDR1 KGHDR and CDR2 SFDVKD. The CDR3 is 15 residues long. Trimming took off 4 bases at V and 0 bases at J, with 10 bases between the two ends. The CDR3, as DNA: TGTGCCACCAGTGAAGGGACTGGCAGCACAGATACGCAGTATTTT. Its translation is CATSEGTGSTDTQYF.

This clonotype was recorded many times. V is TRBV4-3 and J is TRBJ2-5; 7 nucleotides match TRBD2. V was pared by 0 bases and J by 4 bases, with 8 bases of the junction left unmatched. From germline, CDR1 is LGHNA and CDR2 YSLEER. The CDR3 is made up of 16 amino acids. The CDR3 nucleotides read TGCGCCAGCAGCCAAGAACCGTCTAGCGGTGGAGAGACCCAGTACTTC. Its protein product is CASSQEPSSGGETQYF.

This clonotype appeared many times. The chain employs TRBV4-1 and TRBJ2-1, with a weak D call TRBD2 (5 bases). The CDR3 has 17 amino acids. Trimming removed 6 bases at V and 8 bases at J, with 26 bases between. The germline V gene has CDR1 MGHRA and CDR2 YSYEKL. The CDR3 sequence: CASRTSPRASRSDEQFF. The DNA of the CDR3 is TGCGCCAGCAGAACCTCTCCCCGTGCTAGCCGGTCGGATGAGCAGTTCTTC.

Ten or more counts support this clonotype. The J gene is TRBJ2-2, the V gene TRBV3-1; D is possibly TRBD2 (5 bases). CDR3 length: 18 residues. Germline CDR1 and CDR2: LGHDT and YNNKEL (reference sequence). V was cut by 6 bases and J by 0 bases, with 20 bases left in between. This chain's CDR3 is CASRRSGRNPANTGELFF. As DNA, the CDR3 is TGTGCCAGCAGGCGGTCGGGGAGAAACCCTGCGAACACCGGGGAGCTGTTTTTT.

This clonotype was picked up many times. This chain's CDR3 is CASSLLADTQYF. In DNA, the CDR3 is TGTGCCAGCAGCTTGCTAGCGGATACGCAGTATTTT. The chain recombines TRBV11-2 with TRBJ2-3; tentative D call: TRBD2 (6 bases). Germline-derived CDR1 and CDR2 are SGHAT and FQNNGV. V shed 3 bases and J shed 6 bases, with 7 bases lying between them. The CDR3 runs 12 residues.

There are many counts of this clonotype. The rearrangement uses TRBV28 and TRBJ2-7; D ambiguous. The CDR3 is 15 residues long. The ends were cut back, 5 bases at V and 2 bases at J, with 16 bases in the middle. The germline V gene has CDR1 MDHEN and CDR2 SYDVKM. In DNA, the CDR3 is TGTGCCAGCAGTCGCGGCCCGAAGATAACCTACGAGCAGTACTTC. Its protein product is CASSRGPKITYEQYF.

This clonotype was picked up a small number of times. The chain uses TRBV4-3 and TRBJ2-1; 12 nucleotides align to TRBD2. V shed 1 base and J 4 bases; nucleotides not matched to a gene: 5. The germline V gene encodes CDR1 LGHNA and CDR2 YSLEER. The CDR3 covers 17 residues. CDR3 in amino acids: CASSQGTSGNPYNEQFF. CDR3 in DNA: TGCGCCAGCAGCCAAGGGACTAGCGGGAACCCATACAATGAGCAGTTCTTC.

This clonotype was seen at least ten times. The chain recombines TRBV30 with TRBJ2-7; D may be TRBD1 (5 bases). Looked up from germline, CDR1 is GTSNPN and CDR2 is SVGIG (reference sequence). The CDR3 length is 12 residues. Deletions cut 3 bases from V and 2 bases from J, with 8 bases between. The CDR3 sequence: CAWSLTAYEQYF. The CDR3 nucleotides read TGTGCCTGGAGCCTGACAGCCTACGAGCAGTACTTC.

This clonotype was detected many times. The chain joins TRBV20-1 to TRBJ2-5; D gene uncertain. Trimming took 0 bases from V and 3 from J, leaving 14 bases between them. The CDR3 has 15 amino acids. Germline CDR1 DFQATT, CDR2 SNEGSKA (reference sequence). The CDR3 sequence is CSARDWAEFEETQYF. CDR3 nucleotide sequence: TGCAGTGCTAGAGATTGGGCTGAGTTTGAAGAGACCCAGTACTTC.

This clonotype was counted ten times or more. For the CDR3, the DNA is TGTGCCAGCAGCCCGGACCTCCGGCCCGGAAACACCATATATTTT. It encodes CASSPDLRPGNTIYF. The V and J genes are TRBV4-2 and TRBJ1-3; no firm D call. Germline assignment: CDR1 LGHNA and CDR2 YNFKEQ. Trimming removed 4 bases from V and 4 bases from J, with 14 bases in between. The CDR3 runs 15 residues.